This T cell receptor beta chain is drawn from a study of CD4 T cells in relation to SARS-CoV-2 and coronaviruses. Study-wide results and limits: SARS-CoV-2-driven expansion was significantly weaker in crossreactive than monoreactive clones. In around two thirds of donors, memory CD4+ clonotypes crossrecognized SARS-CoV-2 and at least one common cold coronavirus spike.

CD4+ T cells from unexposed donors were obtained before the COVID-19 pandemic (2011-2018). Isolation of CD4+ T cells took place after 10 days in culture. Cultures received half-medium IL-2 refreshes on days 3 and 7. The count of this clone is one. Its antigen is unidentified. Libraries were prepared by immunoSEQ multiplex PCR; TCRdb keeps only in-frame clonotypes and omits some of them. The table records 10,000 or so clones, 70% to 85% of them present only once. The CDR3 has 15 amino acids. Trimming took 5 bases from V and 4 from J; bases not matched to a gene: 3. Germline V gene lookup returns CDR1 SGHNT and CDR2 YENEEA.

The TCR comes from a human donor in good health. Sequenced material: CD4+ T cells from PBMCs, cultured in vitro. This rearrangement joins TRBV11-3 to TRBJ2-1, with 12 nucleotides matching TRBD2. Here the CDR3 reads CASSPGLAGYNEQFF. CDR3 DNA sequence: TGTGCCAGCAGCCCGGGACTAGCGGGTTACAATGAGCAGTTCTTC. Full variable domain (missing parts from reference TRBV11-3 and TRBJ2-1): EAGVVQSPRYKIIEKKQPVAFWCNPISGHNTLYWYLQNLGQGPELLIRYENEEAVDDSQLPKDRFSAERLKGVDSTLKIQPAELGDSAVYLCASSPGLAGYNEQFFGPGTRLTVL.